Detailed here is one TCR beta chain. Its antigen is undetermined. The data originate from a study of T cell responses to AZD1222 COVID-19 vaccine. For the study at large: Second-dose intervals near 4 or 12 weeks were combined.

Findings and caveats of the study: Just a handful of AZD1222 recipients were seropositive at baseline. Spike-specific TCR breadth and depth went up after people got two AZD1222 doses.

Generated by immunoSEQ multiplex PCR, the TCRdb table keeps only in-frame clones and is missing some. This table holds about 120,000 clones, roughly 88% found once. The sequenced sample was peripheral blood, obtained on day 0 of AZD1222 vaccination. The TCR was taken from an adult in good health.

In DNA form, the CDR3 reads TGTGCCAGCCGATGGAAGTACGAGCAGTACTTC. Translating gives CASRWKYEQYF. The V call is TRBV27, the J call TRBJ2-7; D unclear. CDR3 length equals 11 residues. Germline CDR1 reads MNHEY; CDR2 reads SMNVEV (reference sequence). The V gene lost 8 bases and the J gene lost 4 bases, with 9 bases spanning the gap.